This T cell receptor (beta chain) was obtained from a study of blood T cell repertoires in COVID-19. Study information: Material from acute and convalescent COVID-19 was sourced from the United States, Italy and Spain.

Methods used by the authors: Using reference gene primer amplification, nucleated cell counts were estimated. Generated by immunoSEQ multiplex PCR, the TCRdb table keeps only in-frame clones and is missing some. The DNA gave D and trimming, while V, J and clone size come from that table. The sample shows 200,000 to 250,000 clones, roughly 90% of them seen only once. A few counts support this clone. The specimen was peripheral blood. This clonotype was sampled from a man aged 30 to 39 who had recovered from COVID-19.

The CDR3 DNA reads TGCGCCAGCAGCCAAGTGGTTTATACGGTCGGGGAGCTGTTTTTT. It codes for CASSQVVYTVGELFF. The chain couples TRBV4-1 to TRBJ2-2; D is unclear. The CDR3 runs 15 residues. Trimming shortened V by 1 base and J by 7 bases, and 13 bases separated the two germline ends. CDR1 and CDR2 (germline): MGHRA, YSYEKL.